These 8 T cell receptor beta chains were sequenced from one sample in a study of blood T cell repertoires in COVID-19. Sequencing used immunoSEQ multiplex PCR; TCRdb keeps in-frame clones, though not all of them. Of 100,000 to 130,000 clones detected, 80% to 85% appear once; the ten largest clones hold roughly 4.6%. Material: peripheral blood. Source of these receptors: a human donor in a cohort sampled during active COVID-19.

The gene calls are TRBV19 and TRBJ2-2; D is unclear. V lost 1 base and J lost 1, with 4 bases in between. The germline gives CDR1 LNHDA, CDR2 SQIVND (reference sequence). This CDR3 comprises 14 residues. The CDR3 region has the DNA TGTGCCAGTAGTATAGGACAGAACACCGGGGAGCTGTTTTTT. It translates to CASSIGQNTGELFF.

CDR3: CASSLGAVTDTQYF. The CDR3 DNA reads as TGTGCCAGCAGCCTAGGGGCGGTGACAGATACGCAGTATTTT. V gene TRBV5-4 combines with J gene TRBJ2-3; possible D gene TRBD1, 5 bases. The germline gives CDR1 SGHNT, CDR2 YYREEE (reference sequence). This CDR3 is built from 14 residues. The V and J ends lost 4 bases and 3 bases respectively, with 12 bases between them.

The chain couples TRBV18 to TRBJ1-1, with a weak D call TRBD1 (6 bases). Deletions cut 2 bases from V and 1 base from J, with 8 bases between. Germline CDR1 is KGHSH and CDR2 is LQKENI. The CDR3 is 14 amino acids. The CDR3 loop reads CASSPWTENTEAFF. As DNA, the CDR3 is TGTGCCAGCTCACCATGGACAGAGAACACTGAAGCTTTCTTT.

The V call is TRBV3-1 (or the pseudogene TRBV3-2), the J call TRBJ1-3; no firm D call. The germline V and J ends were trimmed by 6 bases and 0 bases, with 12 bases remaining between them. The CDR3 is made up of 15 amino acids. From germline, CDR1 is LGHDT and CDR2 YNNKEL (reference sequence). The CDR3: CASRREGGSGNTIYF. DNA for the CDR3: TGTGCCAGCAGGAGGGAGGGCGGCTCTGGAAACACCATATATTTT.

The J gene is TRBJ2-1, the V gene TRBV3-1 (or the pseudogene TRBV3-2); 8 bases are a match to TRBD2. Trimming cost V 4 bases and J 8 bases; bases outside gene matches: 7. Per the germline V gene, CDR1 is LGHDT and CDR2 is YNNKEL (reference sequence). CDR3 length: 14 residues. The CDR3 loop reads CASSLSGLEHEQFF. CDR3 bases: TGTGCCAGCAGCCTCTCGGGACTAGAACATGAGCAGTTCTTC.

V gene TRBV7-2 combines with J gene TRBJ2-5; 7 bases align to TRBD2. CDR3 length: 16 residues. The V segment lost 2 bases and the J segment 6 bases; nucleotides outside the gene matches: 12. Germline V gene sequence: CDR1 SGHTA, CDR2 FQGNSA. The CDR3 coding sequence is TGTGCCAGCAGCTTAATGTTGGTGGGAGGGTTGAAGACCCAGTACTTC. As protein: CASSLMLVGGLKTQYF.

The chain recombines TRBV19 with TRBJ1-5; 7 positions match TRBD1. Germline CDR1 reads LNHDA; CDR2 reads SQIVND (reference sequence). V was clipped by 5 bases and J by 2 bases; unmatched bases: 9. The CDR3 has 16 amino acids. The CDR3 bases are TGTGCCAGTAGTCCAAGGACAGGCCGTGGCAATCAGCCCCAGCATTTT. Encoded protein: CASSPRTGRGNQPQHF. Variable domain in full (rest from reference TRBV19 and TRBJ1-5): DGGITQSPKYLFRKEGQNVTLSCEQNLNHDAMYWYRQDPGQGLRLIYYSQIVNDFQKGDIAEGYSVSREKKESFPLTVTSAQKNPTAFYLCASSPRTGRGNQPQHFGDGTRLSIL.

The chain couples TRBV4-1 to TRBJ2-5; TRBD2 agrees at 15 bases. This CDR3 is built from 15 residues. Trimming at V came to 5 bases and at J to 4 bases, leaving 2 bases not matched to a gene. The germline gives CDR1 MGHRA, CDR2 YSYEKL. For the CDR3, the DNA is TGCGCCAGCAGCAAGGGACTAGCGGGAGGAGAGACCCAGTACTTC. It translates to CASSKGLAGGETQYF.